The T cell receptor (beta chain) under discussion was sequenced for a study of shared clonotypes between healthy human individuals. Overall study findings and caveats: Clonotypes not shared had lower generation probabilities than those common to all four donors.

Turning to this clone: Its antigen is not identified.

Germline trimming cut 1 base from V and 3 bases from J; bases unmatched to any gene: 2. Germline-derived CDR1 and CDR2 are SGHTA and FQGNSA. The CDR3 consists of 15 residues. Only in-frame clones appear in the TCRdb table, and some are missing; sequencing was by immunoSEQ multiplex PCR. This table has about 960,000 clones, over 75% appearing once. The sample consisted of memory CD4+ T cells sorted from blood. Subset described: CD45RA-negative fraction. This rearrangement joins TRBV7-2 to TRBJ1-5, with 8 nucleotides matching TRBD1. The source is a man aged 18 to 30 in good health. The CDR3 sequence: CASSLGTGYNQPQHF. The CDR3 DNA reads TGTGCCAGCAGCTTAGGGACAGGGTACAATCAGCCCCAGCATTTT.